This note documents a single T cell receptor (beta chain) sequence. Antigen specificity is unknown. This specimen comes from a study of T cells expressing NK-cell markers. At the level of the study: Repertoires of TCR beta were obtained from T cells sorted as CD3+CD56+NKG2C+, CD3+CD56+NKG2C- and CD3+CD56-NKG2C+. HCMV serostatus: most of the eight sequenced donors positive, one negative. Findings and caveats of the study: It remained uncertain whether the expanded NKG2C+ T cell clones were specific for HCMV antigens.

The CDR3 extends over 15 amino acids. Germline CDR1 reads SGDLS; CDR2 reads YYNGEE. From the 5' RACE reads, TCRdb lists one entry per CDR3 protein and no DNA. Recorded for this sample: about 260,000 distinct CDR3 sequences. The material sequenced was blood T cells: a sorted CD56 or NKG2C T cell subset, CD4+ or CD8+ T cells, or bulk PBMC T cells (not recorded which). The sequence was collected from a woman between 18 and 75 years old in good health. This chain joins TRBV9 and TRBJ2-2; the TCRdb call, TRBD1, lacks DNA for checking. The CDR3 here is CASSSADRNTGELFF.